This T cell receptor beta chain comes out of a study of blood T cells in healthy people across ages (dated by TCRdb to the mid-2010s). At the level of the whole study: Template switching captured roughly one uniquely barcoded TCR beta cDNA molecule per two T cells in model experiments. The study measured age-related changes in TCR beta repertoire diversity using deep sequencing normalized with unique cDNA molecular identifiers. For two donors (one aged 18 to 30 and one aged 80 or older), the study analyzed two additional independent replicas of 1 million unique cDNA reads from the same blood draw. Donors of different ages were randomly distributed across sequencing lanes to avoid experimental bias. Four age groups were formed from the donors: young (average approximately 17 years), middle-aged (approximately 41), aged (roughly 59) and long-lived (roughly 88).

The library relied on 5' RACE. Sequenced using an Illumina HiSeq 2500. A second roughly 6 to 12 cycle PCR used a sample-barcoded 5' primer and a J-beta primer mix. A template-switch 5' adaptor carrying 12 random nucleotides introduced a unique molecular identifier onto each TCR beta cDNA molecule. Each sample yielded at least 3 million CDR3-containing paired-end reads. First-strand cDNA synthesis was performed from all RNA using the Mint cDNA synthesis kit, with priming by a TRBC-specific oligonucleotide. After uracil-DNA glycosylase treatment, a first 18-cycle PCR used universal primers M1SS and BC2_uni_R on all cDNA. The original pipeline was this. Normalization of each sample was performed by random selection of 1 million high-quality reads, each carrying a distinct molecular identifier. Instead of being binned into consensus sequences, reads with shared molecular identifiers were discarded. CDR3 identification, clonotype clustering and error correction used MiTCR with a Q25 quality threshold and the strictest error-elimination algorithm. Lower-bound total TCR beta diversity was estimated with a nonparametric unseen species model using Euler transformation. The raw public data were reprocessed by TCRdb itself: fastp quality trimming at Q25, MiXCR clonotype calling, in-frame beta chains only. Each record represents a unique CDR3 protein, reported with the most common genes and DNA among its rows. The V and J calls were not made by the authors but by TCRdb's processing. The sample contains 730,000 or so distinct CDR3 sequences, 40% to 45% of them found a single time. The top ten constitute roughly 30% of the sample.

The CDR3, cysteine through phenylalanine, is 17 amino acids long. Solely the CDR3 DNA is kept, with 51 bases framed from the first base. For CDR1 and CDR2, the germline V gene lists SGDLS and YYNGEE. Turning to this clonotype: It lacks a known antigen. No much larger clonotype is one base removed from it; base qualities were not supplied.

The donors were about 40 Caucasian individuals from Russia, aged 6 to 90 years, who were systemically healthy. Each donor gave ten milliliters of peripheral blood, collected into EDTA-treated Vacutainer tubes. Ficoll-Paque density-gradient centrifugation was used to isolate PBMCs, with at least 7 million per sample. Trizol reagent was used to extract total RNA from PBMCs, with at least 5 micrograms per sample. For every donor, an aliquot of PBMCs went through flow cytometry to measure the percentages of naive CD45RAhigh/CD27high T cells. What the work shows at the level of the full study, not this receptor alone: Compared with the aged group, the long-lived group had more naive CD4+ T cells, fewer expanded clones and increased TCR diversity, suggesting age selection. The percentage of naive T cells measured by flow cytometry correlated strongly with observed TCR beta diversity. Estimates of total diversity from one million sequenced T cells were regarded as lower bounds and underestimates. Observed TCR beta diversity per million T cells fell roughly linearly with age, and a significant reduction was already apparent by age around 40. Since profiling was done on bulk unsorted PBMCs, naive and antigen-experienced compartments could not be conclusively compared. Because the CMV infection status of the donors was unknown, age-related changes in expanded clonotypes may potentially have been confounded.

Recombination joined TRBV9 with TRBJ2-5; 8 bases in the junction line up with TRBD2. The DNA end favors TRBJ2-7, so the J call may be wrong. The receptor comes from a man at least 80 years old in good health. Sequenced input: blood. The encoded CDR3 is CASSVARGGGRFDEQYF. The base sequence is TGTGCCAGCAGCGTAGCCCGTGGGGGCGGGAGGTTCGACGAGCAGTACTTC.